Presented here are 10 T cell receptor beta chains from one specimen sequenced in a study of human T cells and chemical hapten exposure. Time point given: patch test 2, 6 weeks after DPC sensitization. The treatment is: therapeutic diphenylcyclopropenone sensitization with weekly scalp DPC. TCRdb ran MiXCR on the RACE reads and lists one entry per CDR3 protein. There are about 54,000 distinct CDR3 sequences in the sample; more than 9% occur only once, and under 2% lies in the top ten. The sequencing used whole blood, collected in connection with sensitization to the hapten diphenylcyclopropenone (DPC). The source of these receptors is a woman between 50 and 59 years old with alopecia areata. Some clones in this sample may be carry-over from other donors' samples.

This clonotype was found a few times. Here the CDR3 reads CASSLVALISYEQYF. The CDR3 DNA is TGTGCCAGCAGCTTGGTGGCGCTTATATCCTACGAGCAGTACTTC. The genes are TRBV5-5 and TRBJ2-7; D not certain. V dropped 0 bases and J dropped 1 base, with 11 bases sitting between them. CDR3 length: 15 amino acids. In germline, CDR1 is SGHKS, CDR2 YYEKEE (reference sequence).

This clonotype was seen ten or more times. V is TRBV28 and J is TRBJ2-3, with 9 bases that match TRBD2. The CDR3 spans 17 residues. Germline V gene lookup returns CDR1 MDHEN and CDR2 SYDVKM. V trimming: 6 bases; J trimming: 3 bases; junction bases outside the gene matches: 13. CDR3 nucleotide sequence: TGTGCCAGCAGCGTATCGGGGCTAGCGGGGAGTACAGATACGCAGTATTTT. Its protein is CASSVSGLAGSTDTQYF. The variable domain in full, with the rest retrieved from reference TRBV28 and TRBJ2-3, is DVKVTQSSRYLVKRTGEKVFLECVQDMDHENMFWYRQDPGLGLRLIYFSYDVKMKEKGDIPEGYSVSREKKERFSLILESASTNQTSMYLCASSVSGLAGSTDTQYFGPGTRLTVL.

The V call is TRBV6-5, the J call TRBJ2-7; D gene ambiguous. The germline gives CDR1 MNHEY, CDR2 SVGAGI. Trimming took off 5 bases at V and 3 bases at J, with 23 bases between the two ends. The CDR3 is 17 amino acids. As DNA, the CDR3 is TGTGCCAGCAGTCACGTGCTAGGGTATGATGTGAGCTACGAGCAGTACTTC. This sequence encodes CASSHVLGYDVSYEQYF.

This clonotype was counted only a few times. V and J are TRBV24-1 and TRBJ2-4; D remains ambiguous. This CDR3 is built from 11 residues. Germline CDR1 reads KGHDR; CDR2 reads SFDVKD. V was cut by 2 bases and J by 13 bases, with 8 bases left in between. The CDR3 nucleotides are TGTGCCACCAGTGATTCCTCTCTACAGTACTTC. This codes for CATSDSSLQYF.

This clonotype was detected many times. Here the CDR3 DNA reads TGTGCCAGCAGCACCGGGACAGGGGGCTACGAGCAGTACTTC. Translation gives CASSTGTGGYEQYF. This chain uses TRBV6-2 or TRBV6-3 with TRBJ2-7; 11 nucleotides agree with TRBD1. Germline lookup yields CDR1 MNHEY and CDR2 SVGEGT. The CDR3 totals 14 residues. J lost 3 bases, V lost 6 bases, and 4 bases had no gene match.

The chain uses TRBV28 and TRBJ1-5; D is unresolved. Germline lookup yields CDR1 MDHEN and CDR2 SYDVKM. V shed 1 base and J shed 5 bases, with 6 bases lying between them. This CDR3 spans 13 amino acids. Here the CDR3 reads CASSLYSDQPQHF. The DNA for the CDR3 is TGTGCCAGCAGTTTATATTCAGATCAGCCCCAGCATTTT.

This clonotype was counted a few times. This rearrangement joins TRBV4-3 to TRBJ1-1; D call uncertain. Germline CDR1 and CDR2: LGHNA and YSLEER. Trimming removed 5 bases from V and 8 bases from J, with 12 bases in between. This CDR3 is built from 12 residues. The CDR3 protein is CASSYGPTEAFF. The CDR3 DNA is TGCGCCAGCAGCTACGGGCCGACAGAAGCTTTCTTT.

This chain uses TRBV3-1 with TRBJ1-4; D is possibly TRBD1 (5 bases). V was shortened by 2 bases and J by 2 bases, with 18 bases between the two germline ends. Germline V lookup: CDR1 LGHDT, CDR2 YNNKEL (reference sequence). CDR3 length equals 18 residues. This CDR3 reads CASSQSGRALSTNEKLFF. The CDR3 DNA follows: TGTGCCAGCAGCCAATCAGGGAGGGCCTTGTCCACTAATGAAAAACTGTTTTTT.

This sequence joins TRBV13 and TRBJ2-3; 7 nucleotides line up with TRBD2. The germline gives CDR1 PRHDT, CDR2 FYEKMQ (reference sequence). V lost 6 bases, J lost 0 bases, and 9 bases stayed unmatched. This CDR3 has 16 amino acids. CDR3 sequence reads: CASRLAADSSTDTQYF. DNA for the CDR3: TGTGCCAGCAGGCTAGCGGCTGATTCTAGCACAGATACGCAGTATTTT.

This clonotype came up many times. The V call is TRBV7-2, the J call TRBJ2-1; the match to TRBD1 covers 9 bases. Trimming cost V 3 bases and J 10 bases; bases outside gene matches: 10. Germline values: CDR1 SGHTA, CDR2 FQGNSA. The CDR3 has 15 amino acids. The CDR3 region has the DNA TGTGCCAGCAGCTTCCCGGGACAGGGAGGTTCGGAGCAGTTCTTC. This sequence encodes CASSFPGQGGSEQFF.